This T cell receptor beta chain was retrieved from a study of T cells after yellow fever vaccination. The 5'RACE template-switching step produced TCR cDNA and added a universal primer site and UMIs. TCRdb processed the 5' RACE reads anew with MiXCR; each CDR3 protein has one entry. Found here are under 150,000 distinct CDR3 sequences, 7.7% of them singletons; the top ten hold under 0.95%. This clonotype was seen repeatedly, ten times or more. Its antigen is as yet unknown. The J segment lost 2 bases and the V segment lost 8 bases, leaving 4 bases of the junction unmatched. Looked up from germline, CDR1 is MDHEN and CDR2 is SYDVKM. This CDR3 is built from 13 residues. Study conclusions and caveats: Booster sampling recovered most clones from primary vaccination (around 96% CD4, roughly 86% CD8). Secondary responses were weaker yet peaked faster, day 5 versus 15.

This receptor was taken from a man younger than 45 who received the YFV17D yellow fever vaccine. The sample was CD4+ T cells sorted from PBMCs, taken 5 days after the yellow fever booster vaccination. The chain uses TRBV28 and TRBJ2-3, with 7 bases lining up with TRBD2. The CDR3 sequence is CASASGNTDTQYF. The CDR3 DNA is TGTGCCAGCGCTAGCGGAAACACAGATACGCAGTATTTT.